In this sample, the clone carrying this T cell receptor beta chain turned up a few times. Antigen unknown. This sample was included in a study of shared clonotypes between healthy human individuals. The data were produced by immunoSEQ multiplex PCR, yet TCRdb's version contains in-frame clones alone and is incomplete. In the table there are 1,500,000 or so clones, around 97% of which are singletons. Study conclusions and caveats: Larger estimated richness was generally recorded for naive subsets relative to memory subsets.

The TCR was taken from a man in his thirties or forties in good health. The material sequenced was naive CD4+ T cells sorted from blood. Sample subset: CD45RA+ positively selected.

The CDR3 reads CASSPRQGNNQPQHF. DNA for the CDR3: TGTGCCAGCAGTCCCCGACAGGGAAACAATCAGCCCCAGCATTTT. The rearrangement links TRBV27 to TRBJ1-5, with TRBD1 matching over 7 bases. Unmatched junction bases numbered 7, after V lost 5 bases and J lost 3 bases. This CDR3 region has 15 residues. Germline values: CDR1 MNHEY, CDR2 SMNVEV (reference sequence).